The rows below give T cell receptor beta chains drawn from one sample of a study of identifying expanded T cells in peripheral blood. The data were produced by immunoSEQ multiplex PCR, yet TCRdb's version contains in-frame clones alone and is incomplete. The data contain 75,000 to 95,000 clones, 70% to 90% of them singletons. The sample consisted of blood. These receptors all come from a person between 18 and 75 years old in good health. Both conserved end residues are part of each CDR3. Fields, in order: D gene, V gene, clone size, J gene, CDR3 protein, CDR3 DNA. D genes are given only for firm matches. Expanded clones get a size class; other rows say once, few or many, or leave the size out.

TRBD1	TRBV5-1	.	TRBJ1-2	CASNPGQGGGYTF	TGCGCCAGCAATCCGGGACAGGGTGGAGGCTACACCTTC
.	TRBV27	.	TRBJ2-1	CASSFSAVISYNERFF	TGTGCCAGCAGTTTTTCAGCGGTAATCTCCTACAATGAGCGGTTCTTC
.	TRBV20-1	.	TRBJ1-1	CSAKRQAEAFF	TGCAGTGCTAAACGACAGGCCGAAGCTTTCTTT
.	TRBV5-5	.	TRBJ1-4	CASSSIITGEYEKLFF	TGTGCCAGCAGCTCCATAATTACAGGAGAATATGAAAAACTGTTTTTT
.	TRBV11-3	few	TRBJ2-3	CASSSPREVDTQYF	TGTGCCAGCAGCTCTCCCAGGGAGGTAGATACGCAGTATTTT
.	TRBV5-6	.	TRBJ2-2	CASSLLGGNTGELFF	TGTGCCAGCAGCTTGCTGGGGGGGAACACCGGGGAGCTGTTTTTT
.	TRBV19	.	TRBJ1-5	CASSIDKRISSQHF	TGTGCCAGTAGTATAGATAAGCGTATTTCATCCCAGCATTTT
.	TRBV5-4	.	TRBJ2-2	CASSPRGGYTGELFF	TGTGCCAGCAGCCCGCGTGGTGGTTACACCGGGGAGCTGTTTTTT
.	TRBV5-1	.	TRBJ1-3	CASSQDLGGNTIYF	TGCGCCAGCAGCCAGGACCTGGGAGGAAACACCATATATTTT
.	TRBV7-7	.	TRBJ2-1	CASSVGFATGNEQFF	TGTGCTAGCAGCGTTGGGTTCGCCACGGGGAATGAGCAGTTCTTC
TRBD1	TRBV5-1	.	TRBJ2-5	CASSWDSQETQYF	TGCGCCAGCAGCTGGGACAGTCAAGAGACCCAGTACTTC
TRBD1	TRBV6-1	.	TRBJ2-7	CASRSTGGYEQYF	TGTGCCAGCAGATCGACAGGGGGCTACGAGCAGTACTTC
.	TRBV18	.	TRBJ2-2	CASSRLGPTGELFF	TGTGCCAGCTCACGTCTGGGTCCCACCGGGGAGCTGTTTTTT
TRBD1	TRBV7-2	.	TRBJ1-6	CASSGQGADNSPLHF	TGTGCCAGCAGCGGACAGGGGGCGGATAATTCACCCCTCCACTTT
TRBD2	TRBV29-1	.	TRBJ2-7	CSVGRGATYEQYF	TGCAGCGTTGGGCGGGGGGCCACCTACGAGCAGTACTTC
TRBD1	TRBV12-5	.	TRBJ1-1	CASGLVLTGGIETEAFF	TGTGCTAGTGGTTTGGTCCTAACAGGGGGAATCGAGACTGAAGCTTTCTTT
.	TRBV15	.	TRBJ2-5	CATSAPLLIAEQETQYF	TGTGCCACCAGCGCCCCCCTGTTGATAGCCGAACAAGAGACCCAGTACTTC
.	TRBV28	few	TRBJ1-2	CASSGEGQGQYGYTF	TGTGCCAGCTCCGGAGAGGGGCAAGGACAGTATGGCTACACCTTC
.	TRBV27	.	TRBJ2-6	CATKGKTRSGANVLTF	TGTGCCACCAAAGGGAAAACGAGGTCTGGGGCCAACGTCCTGACTTTC
.	TRBV6-6	.	TRBJ2-5	CASSYLATDEETQYF	TGTGCCAGCAGTTACCTGGCTACCGATGAAGAGACCCAGTACTTC
TRBD1	TRBV18	.	TRBJ2-7	CASSRPGQGNYEQYF	TGTGCCAGCTCACGACCGGGACAGGGTAACTACGAGCAGTACTTC
TRBD2	TRBV6-1	.	TRBJ2-5	CATRSLAGGQETQYF	TGTGCCACCCGGTCACTAGCGGGAGGACAAGAGACCCAGTACTTC
.	TRBV13	.	TRBJ2-4	CASSSQLAKNIQYF	TGTGCCAGCAGCTCGCAGCTAGCCAAAAACATTCAGTACTTC
.	TRBV4-3	once	TRBJ1-2	CASSLERSTHSYGYTF	TGCGCCAGCAGCCTCGAGAGGAGTACCCACTCTTATGGCTACACCTTC
TRBD2	TRBV25-1	.	TRBJ2-1	CASSDVAGDPNEQFF	TGTGCCAGCAGTGACGTAGCGGGGGACCCCAATGAGCAGTTCTTC
TRBD1	TRBV7-3	.	TRBJ2-7	CASSHGTGDEQYF	TGTGCCAGCAGCCACGGGACAGGGGACGAGCAGTACTTC